The 28 T cell receptor beta chains below come from one sample, sequenced in a study of blood T cells in healthy people across ages. Primers used in a second PCR of roughly 6 to 12 cycles were a sample-barcoded 5' primer and a J-beta primer mix. TCRdb used MiXCR to reprocess the 5' RACE reads, holding one entry per CDR3 protein. This sample has fewer than 1,000,000 distinct CDR3 sequences, with approximately 48% found just once. Material for sequencing was blood. The receptors come from a man aged 55 to 70 in good health.

CDR3 residues: CATGELASRETQYF. CDR3 sequence (DNA): TGTGCCACAGGCGAACTAGCGAGCCGTGAGACCCAGTACTTC. The chain employs TRBV7-6 and TRBJ2-5; 7 nucleotides match TRBD2. This CDR3 region has 14 residues. Germline CDR1 is SGHVS and CDR2 is FNYEAQ. With V trimmed by 10 bases and J by 5 bases, 13 bases remained unmatched.

This clonotype appeared a few times. The CDR3 DNA follows: TGTGCCAGCAGCTTAAGGAGAGCGGGGGGGCATAATGAGCAGTTCTTC. Translating it yields CASSLRRAGGHNEQFF. This chain joins TRBV7-9 and TRBJ2-1; 10 nucleotides line up with TRBD2. Per the germline V gene, CDR1 is SEHNR and CDR2 is FQNEAQ (reference sequence). CDR3 length equals 16 residues. The ends lost 2 bases at V and 7 bases at J; junction bases unmatched: 8.

J is TRBJ2-7 and V is TRBV6-2 or TRBV6-3, with D possibly matching TRBD1 (5 bases). V gave up 10 bases and J gave up 0 bases, with 13 bases separating them. The germline gives CDR1 MNHEY, CDR2 SVGEGT. The CDR3 runs to 13 residues. CDR3 residues: CATNDRGSYEQYF. In DNA, the CDR3 is TGTGCCACGAATGACAGAGGCTCCTACGAGCAGTACTTC.

This clonotype was seen a few times. The rearrangement links TRBV3-1 to TRBJ1-2, with D perhaps TRBD1 (5 bases). The V end lost 4 bases, the J end lost 5 bases, and 14 bases lay between the germline ends. The CDR3 extends over 14 amino acids. Per the germline V gene, CDR1 is LGHDT and CDR2 is YNNKEL (reference sequence). The DNA for the CDR3 is TGTGCCAGCAGCCCCCGGGGGTATTATTATGGCTACACCTTC. Translation gives CASSPRGYYYGYTF.

This clonotype was recorded at least ten times. V usage is TRBV20-1 and J usage is TRBJ2-5; D remains unclear. CDR1 and CDR2 from the germline V gene are DFQATT and SNEGSKA (reference sequence). The CDR3 has 18 amino acids. With 0 bases removed from V and 5 bases from J, the gap between germline ends came to 25 bases. CDR3 region: CSARDPTQRPVLWETQYF. In DNA, the CDR3 is TGCAGTGCTAGAGACCCCACCCAGAGGCCGGTTCTGTGGGAGACCCAGTACTTC.

In this sample, this clonotype turned up a few times. The V call is TRBV7-2, the J call TRBJ2-7; 11 bases map to TRBD1. The germline gives CDR1 SGHTA, CDR2 FQGNSA. The CDR3 runs 17 residues. Trimming removed 1 base from V and 0 bases from J; junction bases left unmatched: 5. The CDR3 here is CASSLGTGGAGSYEQYF. The DNA for the CDR3 is TGTGCCAGCAGCTTAGGGACAGGGGGCGCGGGCTCCTACGAGCAGTACTTC.

This chain uses TRBV11-2 with TRBJ2-7; the D is unclear. The V gene lost 1 base and the J gene lost 0 bases, with 13 bases spanning the gap. Germline V lookup: CDR1 SGHAT, CDR2 FQNNGV. This CDR3 contains 16 residues. The CDR3 nucleotides read TGTGCCAGCAGCTTAGGGTCGGCACTCCACTCCTACGAGCAGTACTTC. Encoded protein: CASSLGSALHSYEQYF.

V usage is TRBV20-1 and J usage is TRBJ2-2, with 8 bases lining up with TRBD1. Germline V gives CDR1 DFQATT, CDR2 SNEGSKA (reference sequence). This CDR3 is 13 amino acids long. CDR3 protein: CGVDRGNTGELFF. CDR3 sequence (DNA): TGCGGGGTCGACAGGGGGAACACCGGGGAGCTGTTTTTT.

V and J are TRBV29-1 and TRBJ2-7; 11 nucleotides agree with TRBD1. There are 13 residues in the CDR3. With 6 bases clipped from V and 5 bases from J, the junction kept 6 bases outside the gene matches. The V gene's germline CDR1 is SQVTM and CDR2 ANQGSEA. CDR3 in amino acids: CSVERTGGDEQYF. DNA of the CDR3: TGCAGCGTCGAAAGGACAGGGGGCGACGAGCAGTACTTC.

This clonotype was detected a few times. This sequence joins TRBV24-1 and TRBJ2-3; TRBD1 matches 7 bases. After removal of 4 bases from V and 4 bases from J, the junction contained 4 bases not matched to a gene. This CDR3 comprises 14 residues. Germline V gene data show CDR1 as KGHDR and CDR2 as SFDVKD. CDR3 protein: CATSDPTGPDTQYF. The CDR3 DNA follows: TGTGCCACCAGTGACCCGACAGGGCCAGATACGCAGTATTTT.

The CDR3 nucleotides are TGTGCCAGCAGCCTGCGCGGGGGGGCGAATGAGCAGTACTTC. Translating it yields CASSLRGGANEQYF. V gene TRBV13 combines with J gene TRBJ2-7; 9 positions agree with TRBD2. Per germline, CDR1 PRHDT and CDR2 FYEKMQ (reference sequence). V dropped 5 bases and J dropped 7; count of bases not matched to a gene: 9. The CDR3 has 14 residues.

This clonotype was seen ten or more times. The chain has TRBV15 and TRBJ2-1; 11 positions match TRBD2. This CDR3 contains 16 residues. The V gene end was trimmed by 6 bases and the J gene end by 4 bases; junction bases not matched to a gene: 8. CDR1 and CDR2 (germline): LNHNV, YYDKDF (reference sequence). As DNA, the CDR3 is TGTGCCACCAGGGACGGACTAGCGGGCTTTTACAATGAGCAGTTCTTC. This gives the protein CATRDGLAGFYNEQFF.

This clonotype occurred a few times. The chain uses TRBV9 and TRBJ2-1; D call uncertain. CDR3 length equals 12 residues. The ends were cut back, 3 bases at V and 7 bases at J, with 8 bases in the middle. Per germline, CDR1 SGDLS and CDR2 YYNGEE. The CDR3: CASSEVGNEQFF. In DNA form, the CDR3 reads TGTGCCAGCAGCGAGGTAGGAAATGAGCAGTTCTTC.

The rearrangement joins TRBV11-2 to TRBJ2-6; D is ambiguous. The germline gives CDR1 SGHAT, CDR2 FQNNGV. CDR3 length equals 14 residues. V lost 4 bases, J lost 4 bases, and 8 bases lay in between. CDR3: CASSSILGANVLTF. Here the CDR3 DNA reads TGTGCCAGCAGCTCGATTTTAGGGGCCAACGTCCTGACTTTC.

This clonotype was detected many times. This chain uses TRBV29-1 with TRBJ2-7; the D gene could be TRBD1 or TRBD2 (6 bases each). Germline CDR1 SQVTM, CDR2 ANQGSEA. V was cut by 4 bases and J by 2 bases, with 18 bases left in between. The CDR3 totals 15 residues. CDR3 DNA sequence: TGCAGCGTTGCGGGGGACATTGGCCCCACCTACGAGCAGTACTTC. It translates to CSVAGDIGPTYEQYF.

This clonotype was observed a few times. CDR3 amino acids: CAWSIGGTQETQYF. As DNA, the CDR3 is TGTGCCTGGAGTATCGGGGGGACCCAAGAGACCCAGTACTTC. The chain has TRBV30 and TRBJ2-5; TRBD2 aligns across 7 bases. Germline V CDR1 and CDR2: GTSNPN, SVGIG (reference sequence). Unmatched junction bases numbered 4, after V lost 2 bases and J lost 1 base. This CDR3 is built from 14 residues.

Details on this clonotype: At one end, the junction sequence differs from germline, possibly due to a read error. V gene TRBV6-6 combines with J gene TRBJ1-2, with 8 positions matching TRBD1. This CDR3 has 14 residues. The germline CDR1 and CDR2 sequences are MNHNY and SVGAGI (reference sequence). The CDR3, as DNA: TGTGCCAGCAGTTACTCCGACAGGGGCTATGGCTGCACCTTC. Translating it yields CASSYSDRGYGCTF.

This chain links TRBV4-1 with TRBJ2-4, with TRBD1 identical over 11 bases. From germline, CDR1 is MGHRA and CDR2 YSYEKL. Trimming cost V 0 bases and J 1 base; bases outside gene matches: 11. This CDR3 comprises 20 residues. This CDR3 is CASSQEPRTRDRGAKNIQYF. CDR3 bases: TGCGCCAGCAGCCAAGAACCCAGAACCCGGGACAGGGGGGCCAAAAACATTCAGTACTTC.

The chain links TRBV11-3 to TRBJ2-5; 9 bases are shared with TRBD2. Trimming removed 5 bases from V and 5 bases from J; junction bases left unmatched: 9. Germline CDR1 and CDR2: SGHNT and YENEEA. There are 15 residues in the CDR3. The CDR3 sequence: CASSPMTAGGETQYF. Here the CDR3 DNA reads TGTGCCAGCAGCCCAATGACCGCGGGGGGGGAGACCCAGTACTTC.

The chain recombines TRBV6-2 or TRBV6-3 with TRBJ2-1; no clear D. V lost 2 bases and J 0 bases, leaving 14 bases between the germline ends. The CDR3 contains 17 residues. The germline gives CDR1 MNHEY, CDR2 SVGEGT. CDR3: CASSYLSKRRSYNEQFF. The CDR3 nucleotides are TGTGCCAGCAGTTACCTCAGCAAACGACGCTCCTACAATGAGCAGTTCTTC.

V gene TRBV27 combines with J gene TRBJ2-2; TRBD1 agrees at 8 bases. J was trimmed by 6 bases and V by 0 bases; bases with no gene match: 3. The CDR3 runs 15 residues. The germline gives CDR1 MNHEY, CDR2 SMNVEV (reference sequence). Written as DNA, the CDR3 is TGTGCCAGCAGTTTATCGCAGGGGGCTGCCGGGGAGCTGTTTTTT. Amino acids: CASSLSQGAAGELFF.

The genes are TRBV10-2 and TRBJ2-1; 12 positions match TRBD2. Trimming cost V 5 bases and J 4 bases; bases outside gene matches: 6. In germline, CDR1 is WSHSY, CDR2 SAAADI. The CDR3 contains 16 residues. CDR3 sequence (DNA): TGCGCCAGCAGTCCTCGACTAGCGGGGGCTTACAATGAGCAGTTCTTC. Protein sequence: CASSPRLAGAYNEQFF.

This clonotype was detected a few times. The chain carries TRBV5-5 and TRBJ2-1; TRBD2 matches at 16 bases. The CDR3 runs to 18 residues. V lost 4 bases to trimming and J lost 8 bases; unmatched junction nucleotides: 12. Germline V gives CDR1 SGHKS, CDR2 YYEKEE (reference sequence). The CDR3 DNA reads TGTGCCAGCAGCCAGAATGTCCCGGGACTAGCGGGGGGGGATGAGCAGTTCTTC. This gives the protein CASSQNVPGLAGGDEQFF.

This clonotype was observed a single time. V usage is TRBV7-2 and J usage is TRBJ2-3, with TRBD1 as a possible D gene (6 bases). The CDR3 has 15 amino acids. Germline V gene lookup returns CDR1 SGHTA and CDR2 FQGNSA. V lost 1 base to trimming and J lost 2 bases, with 10 bases between them. The CDR3 loop reads CASSLVTGPTDTQYF. Here the CDR3 DNA reads TGTGCCAGCAGCTTAGTAACAGGGCCCACAGATACGCAGTATTTT.

The chain is built from TRBV9 and TRBJ2-3; 7 nucleotides line up with TRBD1. The V and J ends lost 4 bases and 1 base, in that order; junction bases with no gene match: 3. The CDR3 consists of 14 residues. Germline CDR1 SGDLS, CDR2 YYNGEE. The chain's CDR3 is CASSTDRGTDTQYF. The CDR3, as DNA: TGTGCCAGCAGCACAGACAGGGGCACAGATACGCAGTATTTT.

The chain carries TRBV7-2 and TRBJ2-5; perhaps TRBD2 as D (5 bases). Germline CDR1 reads SGHTA; CDR2 reads FQGNSA. V lost 4 bases and J 6 bases, leaving 12 bases between the germline ends. The CDR3 is 13 amino acids. The CDR3 sequence: CTSSYGMEKTQYF. In nucleotides, the CDR3 is TGTACCAGCAGCTACGGGATGGAGAAGACCCAGTACTTC.

The V gene is TRBV15, the J gene TRBJ2-7, with D unresolved. Germline V gene sequence: CDR1 LNHNV, CDR2 YYDKDF (reference sequence). V was trimmed by 0 bases and J by 2 bases, leaving 8 bases between them. There are 14 residues in the CDR3. In DNA, the CDR3 is TGTGCCACCAGCAGAGATGATGGAGCCTACGAGCAGTACTTC. Translation gives CATSRDDGAYEQYF.

The chain carries TRBV12-3 or TRBV12-4 and TRBJ2-7, with a tentative D call TRBD2 (6 bases). The CDR3 extends over 15 amino acids. V dropped 1 base and J dropped 0 bases, with 10 bases sitting between them. The CDR3 region has the DNA TGTGCCAGCAGTTTAGTGGCGGGGCTCTCCTACGAGCAGTACTTC. Protein sequence: CASSLVAGLSYEQYF.